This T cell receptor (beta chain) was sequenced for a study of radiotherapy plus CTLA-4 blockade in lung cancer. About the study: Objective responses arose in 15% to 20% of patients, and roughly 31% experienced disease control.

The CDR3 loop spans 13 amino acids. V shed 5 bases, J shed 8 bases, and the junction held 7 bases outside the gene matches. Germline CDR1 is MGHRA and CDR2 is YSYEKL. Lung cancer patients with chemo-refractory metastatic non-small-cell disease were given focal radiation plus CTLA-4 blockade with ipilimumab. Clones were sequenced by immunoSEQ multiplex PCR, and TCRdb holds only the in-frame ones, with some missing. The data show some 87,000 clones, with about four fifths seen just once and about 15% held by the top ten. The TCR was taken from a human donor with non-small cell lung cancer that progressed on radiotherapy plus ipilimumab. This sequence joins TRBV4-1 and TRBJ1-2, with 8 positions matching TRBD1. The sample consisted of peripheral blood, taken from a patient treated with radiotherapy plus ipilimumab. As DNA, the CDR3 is TGCGCCAGCAGCTTTGGACAGGGAAGCGGCTACACCTTC. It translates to CASSFGQGSGYTF.